A single count supports the clone carrying this TCR beta chain. The sample comes from a study of blood T cell repertoires in COVID-19. Overall study context: Donors in the United States, Italy and Spain gave samples during acute or convalescent COVID-19.

CDR3 size: 13 residues. The germline V and J ends were trimmed by 5 bases and 6 bases, with 11 bases remaining between them. Germline CDR1 is MNHEY and CDR2 is SVGAGI. Seattle patient enrollment occurred during active infection, with longitudinal follow-up thereafter. In the original workflow: Estimates of nucleated cell counts were drawn from the amplification of reference gene primers. Here immunoSEQ multiplex PCR was the method, and the copy in TCRdb shows in-frame clones only, minus some. V and J calls and clone size are those listed in that table; D and trimming were worked out from the DNA. In the table there are hundreds of thousands of clones, roughly 88% of which are singletons.

The chain recombines TRBV6-5 with TRBJ2-1; the D gene is possibly TRBD1 (5 bases). Sequenced material: peripheral blood. The clonotype comes from a woman under 40 with COVID-19, enrolled during active disease. CDR3 DNA sequence: TGTGCCAGCAGTCCCGACAGACCCAATGAGCAGTTCTTC. Translating it yields CASSPDRPNEQFF.